The TCR beta chain described here comes from a study of T cell responses to AZD1222 COVID-19 vaccine. This clone was seen just once. Libraries were prepared by immunoSEQ multiplex PCR; TCRdb keeps only in-frame clonotypes and omits some of them. The sample holds about 93,000 clones, roughly 91% seen once. J gave up 4 bases and V 4 bases, and 5 bases lay outside the gene matches. CDR3 length: 14 residues. CDR1 and CDR2 from the germline V gene are SGHTA and FQGNSA. The chain joins TRBV7-2 to TRBJ2-5; 8 nucleotides agree with TRBD1. The TCR sequence derives from an adult in good health. The source was peripheral blood, collected on day 0 of MenACWY control vaccination. CDR3 coding DNA: TGTGCCAGCAGCTCGAGACAGGGGCGAGAGACCCAGTACTTC. Translated, it gives CASSSRQGRETQYF.